Detailed here is one T cell receptor (beta chain). The data derive from a study of shared clonotypes between healthy human individuals. Assay used: immunoSEQ multiplex PCR; TCRdb lists only in-frame clones, some missing. Of roughly 720,000 clones listed, less than 95% are singletons. After removal of 3 bases from V and 4 bases from J, the junction contained 8 bases not matched to a gene. The germline CDR1 and CDR2 sequences are MNHEY and SMNVEV (reference sequence). The CDR3 totals 15 residues. This receptor was identified in a young man in good health. Some clones in this sample may be carry-over from other donors' samples. The genes are TRBV27 and TRBJ2-7; 8 bases align to TRBD2. Specimen: memory CD8+ T cells from PBMCs. Subset noted: CD45RO+ cells pooled with CCR7-negative TemRA cells. In DNA, the CDR3 is TGTGCCAGCAGTTTCCAAGCGGGGGACATTTACGAGCAGTACTTC. Its translation is CASSFQAGDIYEQYF.